The 8 T cell receptor beta chains in this list originate from one sample, sequenced in a study of T cells in Graves' hyperthyroidism and ophthalmopathy. Amplified regions were TCR beta CDR3 sequences from RNA transcripts. Researchers ran a first-round RT-PCR on the TCR CDR3 using the HTBI primer set. MiXCR, applied by TCRdb to the multiplex PCR reads, yields one record per CDR3 protein. This sample has approximately 600,000 distinct CDR3 sequences, with 15% to 20% found just once. Sequenced: blood. The receptors stem from a woman aged 25-40 years with Graves' hyperthyroidism.

V gene TRBV5-1 combines with J gene TRBJ1-2, with D possibly TRBD1 on 6 matching bases. The CDR3 runs 15 residues. CDR1 is SGHRS, CDR2 YFSETQ, per germline. Between the trimmed V and J ends, which lost 0 bases and 5 bases, there was a span of 14 bases. This CDR3 reads CASSLGAGAEYGYTF. For the CDR3, the DNA is TGCGCCAGCAGCTTGGGGGCAGGGGCAGAGTATGGCTACACCTTC.

At least ten counts were recorded for this clonotype. The rearrangement uses TRBV6-1 and TRBJ2-7; no clear D gene. CDR1 and CDR2 from the germline V gene are MNHNS and SASEGT. This CDR3 contains 13 residues. Trimming shortened V by 7 bases and J by 4 bases, and 14 bases separated the two germline ends. CDR3 loop: CASKRGTYYEQYF. The DNA of the CDR3 is TGTGCCAGCAAGCGCGGAACATATTACGAGCAGTACTTC.

This clonotype showed up just a few times. This chain links TRBV6-1 with TRBJ1-4; TRBD1 aligns across 9 bases. The V gene end was trimmed by 6 bases and the J gene end by 8 bases; junction bases not matched to a gene: 7. The germline V gene has CDR1 MNHNS and CDR2 SASEGT. This CDR3 has 14 residues. The CDR3 bases are TGTGCCAGCAGGCGCACAGGGGGCGCCGAAAAACTGTTTTTT. Its translation is CASRRTGGAEKLFF.

The gene calls are TRBV6-4 and TRBJ2-3; 7 bases line up with TRBD1. Germline V gene sequence: CDR1 MRHNA, CDR2 SNTAGT. There are 17 residues in the CDR3. J gave up 2 bases and V 5 bases, and 13 bases lay outside the gene matches. The CDR3 loop is CASSPTGKGLITDTQYF. The CDR3, as DNA: TGTGCCAGCAGTCCGACAGGGAAGGGATTGATCACAGATACGCAGTATTTT.

This clonotype was detected only a few times. This chain joins TRBV11-3 and TRBJ2-5; 8 nucleotides agree with TRBD1. The V gene end was trimmed by 3 bases and the J gene end by 6 bases; junction bases not matched to a gene: 6. There are 14 residues in the CDR3. Germline V gene data show CDR1 as SGHNT and CDR2 as YENEEA. CDR3 sequence reads: CASSFGQGAKTQYF. CDR3 DNA sequence: TGTGCCAGCAGCTTCGGACAGGGAGCGAAGACCCAGTACTTC.

This clonotype came up many times. The V and J genes are TRBV20-1 and TRBJ2-1; D gene ambiguous. V dropped 0 bases and J dropped 4 bases, with 16 bases sitting between them. Germline CDR1 reads DFQATT; CDR2 reads SNEGSKA (reference sequence). CDR3 length equals 16 residues. CDR3 sequence reads: CSARDLGYLDYNEQFF. The CDR3 DNA reads TGCAGTGCTAGAGATCTTGGCTATCTCGATTACAATGAGCAGTTCTTC.

The V call is TRBV20-1, the J call TRBJ1-5; TRBD1 might be the D (5 bases). Germline CDR1 is DFQATT and CDR2 is SNEGSKA (reference sequence). The CDR3 is made up of 12 amino acids. The V end lost 6 bases, the J end lost 7 bases, and 13 bases lay between the germline ends. CDR3 coding DNA: TGCAGTGCCTTTGGGGCCCGGCAGCCCCAGCATTTT. Residues: CSAFGARQPQHF.

J is TRBJ1-1 and V is TRBV28, with D uncertain. The CDR3 sequence is 17 residues long. V shed 3 bases and J shed 5 bases, with 22 bases lying between them. Germline-derived CDR1 and CDR2 are MDHEN and SYDVKM. CDR3 in DNA: TGTGCCAGCAGTTTTATGGGGTTGATGAACGTCCGAACTGAAGCTTTCTTT. Translating gives CASSFMGLMNVRTEAFF.